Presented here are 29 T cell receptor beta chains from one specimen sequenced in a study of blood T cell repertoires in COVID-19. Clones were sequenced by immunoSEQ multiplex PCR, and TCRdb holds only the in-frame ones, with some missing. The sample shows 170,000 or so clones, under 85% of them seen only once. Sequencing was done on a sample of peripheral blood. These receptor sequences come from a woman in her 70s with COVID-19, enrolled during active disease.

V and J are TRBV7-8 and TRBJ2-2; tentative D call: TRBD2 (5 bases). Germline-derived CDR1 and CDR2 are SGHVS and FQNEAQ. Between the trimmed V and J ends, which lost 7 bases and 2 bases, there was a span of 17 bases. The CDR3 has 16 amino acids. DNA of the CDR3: TGTGCCAGCATCGTACTAACTAGAGCCAACACCGGGGAGCTGTTTTTT. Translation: CASIVLTRANTGELFF.

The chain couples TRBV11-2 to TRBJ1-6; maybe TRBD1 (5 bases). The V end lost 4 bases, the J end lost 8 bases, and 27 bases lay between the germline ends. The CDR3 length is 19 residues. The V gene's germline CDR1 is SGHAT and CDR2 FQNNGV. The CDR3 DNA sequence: TGTGCCAGCAGCTCATACGCCCCCGGAAGACAGTTTACGGATTCACCCCTCCACTTT. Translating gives CASSSYAPGRQFTDSPLHF.

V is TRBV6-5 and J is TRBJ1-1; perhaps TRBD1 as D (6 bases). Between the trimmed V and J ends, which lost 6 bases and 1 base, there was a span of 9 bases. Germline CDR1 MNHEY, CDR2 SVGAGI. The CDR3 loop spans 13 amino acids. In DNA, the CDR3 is TGTGCCAGCAGGAGACAGGCGAACACTGAAGCTTTCTTT. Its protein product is CASRRQANTEAFF.

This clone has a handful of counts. The CDR3 loop reads CASSLVEDQPQHF. The CDR3 DNA is TGTGCCAGCAGTTTGGTGGAGGATCAGCCCCAGCATTTT. The chain joins TRBV6-5 to TRBJ1-5; D remains ambiguous. V was shortened by 4 bases and J by 5 bases, with 9 bases between the two germline ends. This CDR3 contains 13 residues. Germline assignment: CDR1 MNHEY and CDR2 SVGAGI.

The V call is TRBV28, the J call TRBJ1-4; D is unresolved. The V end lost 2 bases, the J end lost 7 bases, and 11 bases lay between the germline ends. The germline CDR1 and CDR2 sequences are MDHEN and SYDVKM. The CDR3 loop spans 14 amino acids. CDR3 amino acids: CASSLEVRVEKLFF. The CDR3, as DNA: TGTGCCAGCAGTTTAGAGGTTCGGGTTGAAAAACTGTTTTTT.

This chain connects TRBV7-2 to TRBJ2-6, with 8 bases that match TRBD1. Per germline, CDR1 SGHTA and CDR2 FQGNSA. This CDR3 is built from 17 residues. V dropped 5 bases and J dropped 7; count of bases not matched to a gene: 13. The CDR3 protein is CASSPTSTGGKANVLTF. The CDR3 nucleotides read TGTGCCAGCAGCCCAACCTCAACAGGGGGTAAAGCCAACGTCCTGACTTTC. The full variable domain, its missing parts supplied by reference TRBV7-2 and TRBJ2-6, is GAGVSQSPSNKVTEKGKDVELRCDPISGHTALYWYRQSLGQGLEFLIYFQGNSAPDKSGLPSDRFSAERTGGSVSTLTIQRTQQEDSAVYLCASSPTSTGGKANVLTFGAGSRLTVL.

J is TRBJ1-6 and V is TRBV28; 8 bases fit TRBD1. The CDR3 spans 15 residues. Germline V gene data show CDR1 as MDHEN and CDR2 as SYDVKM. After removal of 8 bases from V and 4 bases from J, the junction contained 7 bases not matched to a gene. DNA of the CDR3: TGTGCCAGCGGCCGGACAGGGCCTTATAATTCACCCCTCCACTTT. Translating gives CASGRTGPYNSPLHF.

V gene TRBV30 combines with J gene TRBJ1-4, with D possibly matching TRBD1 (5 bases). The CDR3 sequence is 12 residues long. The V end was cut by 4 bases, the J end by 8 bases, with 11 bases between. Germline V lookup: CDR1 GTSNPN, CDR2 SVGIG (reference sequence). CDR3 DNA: TGTGCCTGGAACCAGGGTAGGGAAAAACTGTTTTTT. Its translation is CAWNQGREKLFF.

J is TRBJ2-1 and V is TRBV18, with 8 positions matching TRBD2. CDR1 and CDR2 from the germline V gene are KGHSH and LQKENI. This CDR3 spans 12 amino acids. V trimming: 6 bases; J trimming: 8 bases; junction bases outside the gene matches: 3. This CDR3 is CASSPGGDEQFF. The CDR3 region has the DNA TGTGCCAGCTCCCCCGGGGGGGATGAGCAGTTCTTC.

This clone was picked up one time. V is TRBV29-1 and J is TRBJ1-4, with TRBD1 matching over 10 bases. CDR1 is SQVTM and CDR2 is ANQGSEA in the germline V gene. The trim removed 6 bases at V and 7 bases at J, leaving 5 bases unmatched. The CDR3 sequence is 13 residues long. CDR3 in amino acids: CSVDRGVGEKLFF. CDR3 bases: TGCAGCGTGGACAGGGGGGTGGGTGAAAAACTGTTTTTT. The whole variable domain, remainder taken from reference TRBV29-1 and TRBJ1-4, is SAVISQKPSRDICQRGTSLTIQCQVDSQVTMMFWYRQQPGQSLTLIATANQGSEATYESGFVIDKFPISRPNLTFSTLTVSNMSPEDSSIYLCSVDRGVGEKLFFGSGTQLSVL.

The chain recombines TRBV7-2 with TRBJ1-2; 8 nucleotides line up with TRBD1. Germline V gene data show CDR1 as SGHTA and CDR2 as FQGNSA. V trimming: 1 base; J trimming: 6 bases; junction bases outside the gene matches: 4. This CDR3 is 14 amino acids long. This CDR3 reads CASSLGGTGHGYTF. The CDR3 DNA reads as TGTGCCAGCAGCTTAGGGGGGACAGGACATGGCTACACCTTC.

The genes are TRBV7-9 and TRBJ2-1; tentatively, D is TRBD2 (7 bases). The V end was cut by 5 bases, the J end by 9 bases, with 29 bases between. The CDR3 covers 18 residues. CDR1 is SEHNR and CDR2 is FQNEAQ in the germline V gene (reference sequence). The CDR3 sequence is CASSPSPAGAHVRGEQFF. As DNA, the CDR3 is TGTGCCAGCAGCCCTTCTCCCGCGGGGGCGCATGTTCGAGGTGAGCAGTTCTTC.

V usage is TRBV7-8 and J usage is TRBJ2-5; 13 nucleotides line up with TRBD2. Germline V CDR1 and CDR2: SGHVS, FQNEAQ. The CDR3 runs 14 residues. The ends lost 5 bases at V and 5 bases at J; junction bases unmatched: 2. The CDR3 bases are TGTGCCAGCAGCGTGACTAGCGGGAGGGAGACCCAGTACTTC. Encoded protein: CASSVTSGRETQYF.

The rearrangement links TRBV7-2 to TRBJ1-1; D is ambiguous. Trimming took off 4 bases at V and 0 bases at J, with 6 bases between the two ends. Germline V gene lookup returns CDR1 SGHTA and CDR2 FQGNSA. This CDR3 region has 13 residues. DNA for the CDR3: TGTGCCAGCAGCTCGCAGTTGAACACTGAAGCTTTCTTT. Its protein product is CASSSQLNTEAFF.

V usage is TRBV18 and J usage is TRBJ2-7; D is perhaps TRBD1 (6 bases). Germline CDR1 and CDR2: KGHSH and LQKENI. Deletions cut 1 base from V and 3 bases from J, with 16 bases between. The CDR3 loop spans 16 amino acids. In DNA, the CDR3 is TGTGCCAGCTCACCACTTTCGTCAGGGGTCTACTACGAGCAGTACTTC. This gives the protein CASSPLSSGVYYEQYF.

The CDR3 nucleotides are TGTGCCAGCAGTTGGGGGACTAGCCTTGAGACCCAGTACTTC. Its translation is CASSWGTSLETQYF. This chain uses TRBV28 with TRBJ2-5; 9 bases are shared with TRBD2. Germline-derived CDR1 and CDR2 are MDHEN and SYDVKM. Unmatched junction bases numbered 5, after V lost 4 bases and J lost 5 bases. The CDR3 loop spans 14 amino acids.

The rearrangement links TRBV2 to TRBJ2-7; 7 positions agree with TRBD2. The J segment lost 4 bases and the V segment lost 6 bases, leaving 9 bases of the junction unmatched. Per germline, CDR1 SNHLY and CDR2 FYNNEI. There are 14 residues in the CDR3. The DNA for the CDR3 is TGTGCCAGCAGGGTAGATGTAGCGGGTTACGAGCAGTACTTC. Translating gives CASRVDVAGYEQYF.

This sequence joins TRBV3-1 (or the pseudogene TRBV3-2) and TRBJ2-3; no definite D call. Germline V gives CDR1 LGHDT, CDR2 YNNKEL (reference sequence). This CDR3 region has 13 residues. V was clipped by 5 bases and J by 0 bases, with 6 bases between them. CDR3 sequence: CASSSLSTDTQYF. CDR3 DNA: TGTGCCAGCAGCTCCCTAAGCACAGATACGCAGTATTTT.

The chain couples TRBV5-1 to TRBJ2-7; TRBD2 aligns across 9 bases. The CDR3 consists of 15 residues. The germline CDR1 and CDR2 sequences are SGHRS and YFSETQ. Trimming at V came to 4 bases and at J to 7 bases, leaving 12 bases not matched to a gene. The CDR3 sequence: CASSRWGAGGPEQYF. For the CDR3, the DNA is TGCGCCAGCAGCCGATGGGGGGCGGGAGGGCCGGAGCAGTACTTC.

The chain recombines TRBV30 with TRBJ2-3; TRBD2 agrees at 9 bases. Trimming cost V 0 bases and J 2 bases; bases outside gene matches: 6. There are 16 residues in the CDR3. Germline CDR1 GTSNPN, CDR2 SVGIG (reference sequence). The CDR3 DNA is TGTGCCTGGAGTGTCTTTAGCGGGAGTCCCACAGATACGCAGTATTTT. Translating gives CAWSVFSGSPTDTQYF.

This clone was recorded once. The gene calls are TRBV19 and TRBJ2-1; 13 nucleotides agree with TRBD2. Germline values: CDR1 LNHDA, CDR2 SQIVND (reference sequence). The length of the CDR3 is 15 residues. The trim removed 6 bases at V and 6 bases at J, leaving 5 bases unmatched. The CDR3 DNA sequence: TGTGCCAGTAGACTAGCGGGAGGGCCGGGCAATGAGCAGTTCTTC. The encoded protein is CASRLAGGPGNEQFF.

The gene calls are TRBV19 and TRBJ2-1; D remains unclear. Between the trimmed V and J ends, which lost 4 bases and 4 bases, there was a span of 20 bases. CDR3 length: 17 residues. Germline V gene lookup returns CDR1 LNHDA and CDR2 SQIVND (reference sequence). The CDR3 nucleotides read TGTGCCAGTAGTACCAATTCTAGGTGGAGTTCTTACAATGAGCAGTTCTTC. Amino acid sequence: CASSTNSRWSSYNEQFF. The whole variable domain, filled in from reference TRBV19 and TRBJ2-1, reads DGGITQSPKYLFRKEGQNVTLSCEQNLNHDAMYWYRQDPGQGLRLIYYSQIVNDFQKGDIAEGYSVSREKKESFPLTVTSAQKNPTAFYLCASSTNSRWSSYNEQFFGPGTRLTVL.

The CDR3 sequence is CASSYSSGLQETQYF. CDR3 nucleotides: TGTGCCAGCAGTTACTCGAGTGGGCTGCAAGAGACCCAGTACTTC. V is TRBV6-5 and J is TRBJ2-5; D gene ambiguous. Germline V gene lookup returns CDR1 MNHEY and CDR2 SVGAGI. The V end was cut by 0 bases, the J end by 2 bases, with 10 bases between. The CDR3 totals 15 residues.

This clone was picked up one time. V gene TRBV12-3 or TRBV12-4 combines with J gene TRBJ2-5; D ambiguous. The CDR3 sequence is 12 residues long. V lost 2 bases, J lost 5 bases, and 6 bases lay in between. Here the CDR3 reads CASSLIAETQYF. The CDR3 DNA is TGTGCCAGCAGTTTAATTGCGGAGACCCAGTACTTC.

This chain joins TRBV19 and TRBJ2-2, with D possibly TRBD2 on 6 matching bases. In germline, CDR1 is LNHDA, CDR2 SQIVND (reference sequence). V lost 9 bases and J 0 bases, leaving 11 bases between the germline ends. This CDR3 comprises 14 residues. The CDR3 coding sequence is TGTGCCAGCATCCGGGGGTCGAACACCGGGGAGCTGTTTTTT. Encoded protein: CASIRGSNTGELFF.

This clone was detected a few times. CDR3 sequence: CASSPRGVGTGELFF. The DNA of the CDR3 is TGTGCCAGCAGCCCTCGAGGTGTCGGTACCGGGGAGCTGTTTTTT. The J gene is TRBJ2-2, the V gene TRBV9; D gene uncertain. Germline V gives CDR1 SGDLS, CDR2 YYNGEE. This CDR3 comprises 15 residues. V lost 4 bases and J 5 bases, leaving 15 bases between the germline ends.

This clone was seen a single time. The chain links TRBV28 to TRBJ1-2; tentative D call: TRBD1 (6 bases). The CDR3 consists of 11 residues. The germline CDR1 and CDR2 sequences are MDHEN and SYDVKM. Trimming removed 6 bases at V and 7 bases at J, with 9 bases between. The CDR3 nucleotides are TGTGCCAGCAGATGGACAGCTGGCTACACCTTC. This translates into CASRWTAGYTF.

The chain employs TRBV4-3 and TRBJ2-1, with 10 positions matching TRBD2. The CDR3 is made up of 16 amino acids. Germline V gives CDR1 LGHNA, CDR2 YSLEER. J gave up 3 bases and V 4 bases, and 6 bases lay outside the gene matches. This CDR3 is CASSRWTSGLYNEQFF. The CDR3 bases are TGCGCCAGCAGCCGGTGGACTAGCGGACTCTACAATGAGCAGTTCTTC.

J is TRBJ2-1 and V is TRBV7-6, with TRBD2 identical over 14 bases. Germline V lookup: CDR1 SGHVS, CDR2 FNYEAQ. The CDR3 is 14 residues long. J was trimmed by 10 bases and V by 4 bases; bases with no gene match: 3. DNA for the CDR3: TGTGCCAGCAGCTCGCGGACTAGCGGGAGGGAGCAGTTCTTC. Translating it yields CASSSRTSGREQFF.